A single sample gave rise to the 8 T cell receptor beta chains below, sequenced in a study of T cell responses to AZD1222 COVID-19 vaccine. Repertoires were generated with immunoSEQ multiplex PCR, while TCRdb's copy carries only in-frame clones and drops some. The sample lists about 55,000 clones, 87% seen once, with over 3.5% in the top ten. Material: peripheral blood, obtained on day 0 of AZD1222 vaccination. The source is an adult in good health.

The CDR3 DNA sequence: TGTGCCAGCAGTTCCACAGGTTACACTGAAGCTTTCTTT. Protein: CASSSTGYTEAFF. The V and J genes are TRBV27 and TRBJ1-1; tentative D call: TRBD1 (5 bases). Trimming took 4 bases from V and 3 from J, leaving 9 bases between them. The CDR3 has 13 amino acids. Germline V CDR1 and CDR2: MNHEY, SMNVEV (reference sequence).

V is TRBV19 and J is TRBJ2-1; 8 bases are a match to TRBD2. The V gene end was trimmed by 3 bases and the J gene end by 3 bases; junction bases not matched to a gene: 16. CDR3 size: 19 residues. The germline CDR1 and CDR2 sequences are LNHDA and SQIVND (reference sequence). CDR3 residues: CASSIPRISPGGNYNEQFF. CDR3 nucleotide sequence: TGTGCCAGTAGTATCCCCAGGATCTCACCGGGGGGGAACTACAATGAGCAGTTCTTC.

The chain uses TRBV15 and TRBJ2-7, with a weak D call TRBD2 (6 bases). The CDR3 runs 16 residues. The V end was cut by 0 bases, the J end by 7 bases, with 19 bases between. Germline V gene sequence: CDR1 LNHNV, CDR2 YYDKDF (reference sequence). The DNA of the CDR3 is TGTGCCACCAGCAGAGACCTATCGGGACTTTTGGGGGAGCAGTACTTC. It yields the protein CATSRDLSGLLGEQYF.

This rearrangement joins TRBV5-8 to TRBJ1-2; 12 bases line up with TRBD1. The germline CDR1 and CDR2 sequences are SGHTS and YDEGEE. The V segment lost 3 bases and the J segment 6 bases; nucleotides outside the gene matches: 12. The CDR3 totals 17 residues. CDR3 sequence reads: CASSSDPGTGGADGYTF. In DNA, the CDR3 is TGTGCCAGCAGCTCGGATCCCGGGACAGGGGGCGCAGATGGCTACACCTTC.

The chain carries TRBV19 and TRBJ1-2; 7 bases are a match to TRBD1. CDR1 is LNHDA and CDR2 is SQIVND in the germline V gene (reference sequence). The CDR3 extends over 14 amino acids. V lost 6 bases to trimming and J lost 0 bases; unmatched junction nucleotides: 4. The CDR3 is CASSQGDANYGYTF. As DNA, the CDR3 is TGTGCCAGTAGCCAGGGGGACGCTAACTATGGCTACACCTTC.

This sequence joins TRBV10-3 and TRBJ1-1, with D maybe TRBD1 (5 bases). The CDR3 extends over 16 amino acids. Germline CDR1 ENHRY, CDR2 SYGVKD. V gave up 2 bases and J gave up 3 bases, with 16 bases separating them. The CDR3 region is CAISERGAPSYTEAFF. CDR3 sequence (DNA): TGTGCCATCAGTGAGAGGGGTGCGCCTTCGTACACTGAAGCTTTCTTT.

CDR3 region: CASSEDGYQPQHF. CDR3 DNA sequence: TGTGCCAGCAGCGAGGACGGATATCAGCCCCAGCATTTT. The V and J genes are TRBV7-3 and TRBJ1-5; D not certain. The CDR3 has 13 amino acids. In germline, CDR1 is SGHTA, CDR2 FQGTGA. Trimming left V 5 bases short and J 5 bases short, with 10 bases between.

The chain is built from TRBV28 and TRBJ1-5; D perhaps matches TRBD1 (5 bases). This CDR3 has 15 residues. V shed 4 bases and J shed 4 bases, with 14 bases lying between them. The germline V gene encodes CDR1 MDHEN and CDR2 SYDVKM. DNA for the CDR3: TGTGCCAGCAGTTCCGCGGGGGACGGAAATCAGCCCCAGCATTTT. Its translation is CASSSAGDGNQPQHF. Variable domain in full (rest from reference TRBV28 and TRBJ1-5): DVKVTQSSRYLVKRTGEKVFLECVQDMDHENMFWYRQDPGLGLRLIYFSYDVKMKEKGDIPEGYSVSREKKERFSLILESASTNQTSMYLCASSSAGDGNQPQHFGDGTRLSIL.